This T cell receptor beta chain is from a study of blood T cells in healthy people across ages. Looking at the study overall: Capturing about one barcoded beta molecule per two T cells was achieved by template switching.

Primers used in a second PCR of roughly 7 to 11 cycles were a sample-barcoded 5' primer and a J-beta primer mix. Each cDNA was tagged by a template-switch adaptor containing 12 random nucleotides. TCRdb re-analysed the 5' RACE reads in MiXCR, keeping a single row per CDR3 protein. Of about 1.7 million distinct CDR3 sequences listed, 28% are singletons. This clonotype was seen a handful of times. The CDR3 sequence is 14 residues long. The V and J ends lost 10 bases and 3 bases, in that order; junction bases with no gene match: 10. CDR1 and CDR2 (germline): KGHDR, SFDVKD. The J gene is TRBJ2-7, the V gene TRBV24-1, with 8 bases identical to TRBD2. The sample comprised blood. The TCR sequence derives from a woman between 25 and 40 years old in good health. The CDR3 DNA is TGTGCCACAGCCGTAAGCGGGGGAAACTACGAGCAGTACTTC. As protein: CATAVSGGNYEQYF.